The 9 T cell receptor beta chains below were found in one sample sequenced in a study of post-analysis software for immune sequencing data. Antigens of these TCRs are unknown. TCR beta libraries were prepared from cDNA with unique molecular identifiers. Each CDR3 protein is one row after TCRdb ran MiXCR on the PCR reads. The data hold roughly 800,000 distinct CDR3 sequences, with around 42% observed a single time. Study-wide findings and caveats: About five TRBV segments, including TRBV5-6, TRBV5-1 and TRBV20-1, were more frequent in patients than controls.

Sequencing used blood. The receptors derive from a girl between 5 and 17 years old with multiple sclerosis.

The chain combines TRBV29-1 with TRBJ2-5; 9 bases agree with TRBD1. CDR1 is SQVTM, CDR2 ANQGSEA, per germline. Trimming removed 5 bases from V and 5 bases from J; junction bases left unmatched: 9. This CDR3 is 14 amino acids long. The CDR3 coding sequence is TGCAGCGTTATGGTTGGGACAGGGTTGGAGACCCAGTACTTC. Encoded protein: CSVMVGTGLETQYF.

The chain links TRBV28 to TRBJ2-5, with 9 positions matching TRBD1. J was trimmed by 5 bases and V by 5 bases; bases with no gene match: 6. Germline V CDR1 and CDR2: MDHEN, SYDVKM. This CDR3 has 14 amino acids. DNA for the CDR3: TGTGCCAGCAGTGGGACAGGGAGGGTGGAGACCCAGTACTTC. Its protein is CASSGTGRVETQYF.

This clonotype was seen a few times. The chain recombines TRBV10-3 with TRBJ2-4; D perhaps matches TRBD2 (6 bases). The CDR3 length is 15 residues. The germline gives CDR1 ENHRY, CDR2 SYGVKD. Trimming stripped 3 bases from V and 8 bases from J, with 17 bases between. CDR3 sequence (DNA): TGTGCCATCAGTGAAAGTCGCGGGATTGGGGACATTCAGTACTTC. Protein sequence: CAISESRGIGDIQYF.

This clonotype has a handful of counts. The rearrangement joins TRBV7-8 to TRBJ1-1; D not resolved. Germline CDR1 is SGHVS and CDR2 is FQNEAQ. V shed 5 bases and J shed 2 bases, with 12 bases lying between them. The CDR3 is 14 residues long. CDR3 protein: CASSPREGNTEAFF. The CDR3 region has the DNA TGTGCCAGCAGCCCTCGGGAGGGCAACACTGAAGCTTTCTTT.

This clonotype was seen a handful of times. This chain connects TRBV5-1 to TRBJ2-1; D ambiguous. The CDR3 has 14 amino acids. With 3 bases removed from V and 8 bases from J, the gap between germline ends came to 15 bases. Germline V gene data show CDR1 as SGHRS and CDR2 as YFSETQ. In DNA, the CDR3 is TGCGCCAGCAGCTCGGTAGGAGATCGCTATGAGCAGTTCTTC. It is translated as CASSSVGDRYEQFF.

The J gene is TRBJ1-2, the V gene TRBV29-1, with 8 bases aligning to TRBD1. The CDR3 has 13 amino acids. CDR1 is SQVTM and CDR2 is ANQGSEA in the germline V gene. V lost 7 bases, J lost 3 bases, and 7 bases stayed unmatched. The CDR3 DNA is TGCAGCGCCCTGACAGGGGAAGACTATGGCTACACCTTC. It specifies CSALTGEDYGYTF.

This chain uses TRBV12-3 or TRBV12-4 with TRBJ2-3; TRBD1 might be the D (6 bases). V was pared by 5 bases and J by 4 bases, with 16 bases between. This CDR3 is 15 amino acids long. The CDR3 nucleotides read TGTGCCAGCAGTCAGACGAAAAAGGGGGCAGATACGCAGTATTTT. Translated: CASSQTKKGADTQYF.

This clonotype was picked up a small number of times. Here the CDR3 reads CASSPRLAAIQETQYF. CDR3 in DNA: TGCGCCAGCAGCCCCAGACTAGCCGCCATCCAAGAGACCCAGTACTTC. The rearrangement uses TRBV5-1 and TRBJ2-5; 7 nucleotides match TRBD2. Trimming removed 4 bases from V and 1 base from J; junction bases left unmatched: 10. Germline V gene sequence: CDR1 SGHRS, CDR2 YFSETQ. There are 16 residues in the CDR3.

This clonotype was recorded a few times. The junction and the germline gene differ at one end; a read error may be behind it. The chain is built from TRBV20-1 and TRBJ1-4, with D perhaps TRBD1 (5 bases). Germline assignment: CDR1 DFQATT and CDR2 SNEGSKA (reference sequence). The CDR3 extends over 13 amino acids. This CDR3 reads CSCRDLENEKRFF. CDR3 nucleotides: TGCAGCTGCCGGGACCTGGAAAATGAAAAACGGTTTTTT.